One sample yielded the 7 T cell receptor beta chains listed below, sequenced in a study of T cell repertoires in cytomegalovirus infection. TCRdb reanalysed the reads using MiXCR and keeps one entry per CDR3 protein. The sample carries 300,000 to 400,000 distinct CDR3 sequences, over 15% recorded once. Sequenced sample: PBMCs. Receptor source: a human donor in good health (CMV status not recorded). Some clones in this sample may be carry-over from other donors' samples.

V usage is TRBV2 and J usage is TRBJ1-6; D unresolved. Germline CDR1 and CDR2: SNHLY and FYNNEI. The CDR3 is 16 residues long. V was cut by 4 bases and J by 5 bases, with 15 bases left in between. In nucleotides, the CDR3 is TGTGCCAGCAGTGTGAACAGAGGGCTTGATAATTCACCCCTCCACTTT. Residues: CASSVNRGLDNSPLHF.

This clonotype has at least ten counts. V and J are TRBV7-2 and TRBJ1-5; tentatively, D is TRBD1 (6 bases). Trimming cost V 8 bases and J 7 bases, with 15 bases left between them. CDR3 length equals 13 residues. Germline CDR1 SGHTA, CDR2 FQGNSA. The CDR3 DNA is TGTGCCAGCGGCCCGGCGGGGGGCCAGCCCCAGCATTTT. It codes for CASGPAGGQPQHF.

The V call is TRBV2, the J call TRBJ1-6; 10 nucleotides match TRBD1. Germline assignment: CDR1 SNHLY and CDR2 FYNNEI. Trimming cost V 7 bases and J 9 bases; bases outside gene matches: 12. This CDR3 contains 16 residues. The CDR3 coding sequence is TGTGCCAGCATTCTACAATCCGGGACAGGGGTTTCACCCCTCCACTTT. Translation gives CASILQSGTGVSPLHF.

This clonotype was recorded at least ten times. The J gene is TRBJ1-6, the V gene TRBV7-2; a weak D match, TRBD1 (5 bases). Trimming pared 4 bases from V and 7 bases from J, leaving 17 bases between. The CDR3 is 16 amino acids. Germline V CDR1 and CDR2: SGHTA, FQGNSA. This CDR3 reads CASSSTTGTVNSPLHF. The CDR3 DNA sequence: TGTGCCAGCAGCTCAACGACCGGGACTGTAAATTCACCCCTCCACTTT.

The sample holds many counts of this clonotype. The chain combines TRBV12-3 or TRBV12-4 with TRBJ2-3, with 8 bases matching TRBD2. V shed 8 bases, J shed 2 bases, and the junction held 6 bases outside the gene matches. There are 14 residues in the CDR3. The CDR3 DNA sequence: TGTGCCAGCCGAGGACTAGCTACCACAGATACGCAGTATTTT. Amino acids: CASRGLATTDTQYF.

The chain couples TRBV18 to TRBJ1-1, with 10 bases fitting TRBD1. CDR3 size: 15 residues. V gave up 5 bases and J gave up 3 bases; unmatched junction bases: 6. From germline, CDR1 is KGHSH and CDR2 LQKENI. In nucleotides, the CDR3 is TGTGCCAGCTCATTGACAGGGGGCGCGGACACTGAAGCTTTCTTT. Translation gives CASSLTGGADTEAFF.

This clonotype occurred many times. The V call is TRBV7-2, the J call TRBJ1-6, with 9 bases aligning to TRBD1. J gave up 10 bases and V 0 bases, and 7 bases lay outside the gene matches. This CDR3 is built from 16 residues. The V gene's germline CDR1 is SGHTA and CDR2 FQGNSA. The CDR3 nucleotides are TGTGCCAGCAGCTTAGCGGGCGGACAGGGGAGATCACCCCTCCACTTT. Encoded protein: CASSLAGGQGRSPLHF. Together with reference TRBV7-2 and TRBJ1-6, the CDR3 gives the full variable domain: GAGVSQSPSNKVTEKGKDVELRCDPISGHTALYWYRQSLGQGLEFLIYFQGNSAPDKSGLPSDRFSAERTGGSVSTLTIQRTQQEDSAVYLCASSLAGGQGRSPLHFGNGTRLTVT.